This TCR beta chain came from a study of cytomegalovirus exposure and HLA in healthy donors. Study-wide findings and caveats: A later analysis reportedly found that, within productive TCRs, an Asian-associated ancestry cluster had fewer N-insertions than the mean observed across the approximately 700 donors. The study reported that TCR beta sequences accurately predicted HLA-A and HLA-B alleles in most subjects. Earlier analysis yielded a pattern in which most TCR beta V segments were productive about 90% or about 30% of the time.

Germline CDR1 SGHVS, CDR2 FQNEAQ. The CDR3 has 16 residues. J gave up 0 bases and V 5 bases, and 5 bases lay outside the gene matches. PCR was performed using 60 Vbeta and 13 Jbeta primers. Only in-frame clones appear in the TCRdb table, and some are missing; sequencing was by immunoSEQ multiplex PCR. The sample yields about 88,000 clones, 77% seen once. Comments on this clone: Its specificity is not known.

This clonotype was sampled from a woman aged 40-49 years in good health and CMV-seronegative. The V and J genes are TRBV7-8 and TRBJ2-1; 9 nucleotides align to TRBD1. Source material: PBMCs. CDR3 in DNA: TGTGCCAGCAGCGCCCAGGACAGGGGCTCCTACAATGAGCAGTTCTTC. It codes for CASSAQDRGSYNEQFF.